Presented here are 10 T cell receptor beta chains from one specimen sequenced in a study of T cell responses to AZD1222 COVID-19 vaccine. Sequenced by immunoSEQ multiplex PCR; TCRdb stores in-frame clones only, minus some. The sample carries 140,000 to 150,000 clones, about 90% recorded once. The sequences come from peripheral blood, collected on day 0 of AZD1222 vaccination. These receptors were obtained from an adult in good health.

This rearrangement joins TRBV18 to TRBJ1-2, with D possibly being TRBD1 (6 bases). The CDR3 totals 15 residues. V was clipped by 1 base and J by 6 bases, with 15 bases between them. Germline V lookup: CDR1 KGHSH, CDR2 LQKENI. The CDR3 DNA reads as TGTGCCAGCTCACCACGGAGCGGAGGGGGTAATGGCTACACCTTC. Translating it yields CASSPRSGGGNGYTF.

The CDR3: CASSVWTGRNQPQHF. For the CDR3, the DNA is TGTGCCAGCAGTGTATGGACAGGGAGGAATCAGCCCCAGCATTTT. V and J are TRBV6-4 and TRBJ1-5; 8 positions match TRBD1. CDR3 length equals 15 residues. J lost 4 bases, V lost 4 bases, and 6 bases had no gene match. Looked up from germline, CDR1 is MRHNA and CDR2 is SNTAGT.

The chain uses TRBV28 and TRBJ2-3; 12 positions agree with TRBD2. Germline trimming cut 4 bases from V and 3 bases from J; bases unmatched to any gene: 5. The CDR3 spans 16 residues. In germline, CDR1 is MDHEN, CDR2 SYDVKM. The CDR3 is CASSSSGREGTDTQYF. CDR3 coding DNA: TGTGCCAGCAGTTCTAGCGGGAGGGAGGGTACAGATACGCAGTATTTT.

This chain links TRBV6-2 or TRBV6-3 with TRBJ1-2; a possible D gene is TRBD1 (5 bases). CDR3 size: 13 residues. Germline loops: CDR1 MNHEY, CDR2 SVGEGT. V gave up 3 bases and J gave up 4 bases, with 9 bases separating them. The CDR3 sequence: CASSYIQGYGYTF. CDR3 DNA sequence: TGTGCCAGCAGTTATATCCAGGGCTATGGCTACACCTTC.

This sequence joins TRBV2 and TRBJ2-3, with TRBD2 identical over 12 bases. V lost 8 bases to trimming and J lost 2 bases; unmatched junction nucleotides: 5. Germline assignment: CDR1 SNHLY and CDR2 FYNNEI. This CDR3 is 15 amino acids long. CDR3 DNA: TGTGCCAGCGGACGACTAGCGGGGGACACAGATACGCAGTATTTT. This translates into CASGRLAGDTDTQYF.

This chain connects TRBV7-3 to TRBJ2-2; D uncertain. This CDR3 has 16 amino acids. Germline CDR1 is SGHTA and CDR2 is FQGTGA. The V end lost 2 bases, the J end lost 1 base, and 11 bases lay between the germline ends. CDR3 region: CASSLSPALNTGELFF. The CDR3 DNA reads TGTGCCAGCAGCTTATCTCCTGCTCTGAACACCGGGGAGCTGTTTTTT.

The chain uses TRBV28 and TRBJ2-2; D is undetermined. Per the germline V gene, CDR1 is MDHEN and CDR2 is SYDVKM. V was shortened by 1 base and J by 6 bases, with 6 bases between the two germline ends. The CDR3 totals 13 residues. In DNA form, the CDR3 reads TGTGCCAGCAGTTTATCAAGGGCCGGGGAGCTGTTTTTT. As protein: CASSLSRAGELFF.

About this clone: This sample includes further DNA sequences coding for the same CDR3. This chain links TRBV28 with TRBJ2-1, with D perhaps matching TRBD1 (5 bases). Germline CDR1 and CDR2: MDHEN and SYDVKM. This CDR3 has 12 amino acids. V was trimmed by 6 bases and J by 10 bases, leaving 13 bases between them. The DNA for the CDR3 is TGTGCCAGCAGCCTGACAGTCAACGAGCAGTTCTTC. Translating gives CASSLTVNEQFF.

The V gene is TRBV9, the J gene TRBJ1-5; 8 nucleotides agree with TRBD1. Looked up from germline, CDR1 is SGDLS and CDR2 is YYNGEE. V shed 4 bases, J shed 9 bases, and the junction held 6 bases outside the gene matches. The CDR3 has 13 amino acids. CDR3 DNA: TGTGCCAGCAGCAGGACAGGGTCCCCGCCCCAGCATTTT. Encoded protein: CASSRTGSPPQHF.

The genes are TRBV5-8 and TRBJ1-5, with D hard to call. Trimming removed 4 bases from V and 2 bases from J, with 7 bases in between. The CDR3 is 13 amino acids. Germline CDR1 is SGHTS and CDR2 is YDEGEE. The CDR3 sequence is CASSTQGNQPQHF. The CDR3 region has the DNA TGTGCCAGCAGCACCCAAGGCAATCAGCCCCAGCATTTT.